One and the same sample provided the 21 T cell receptor beta chains below, sequenced in a study of blood T cell repertoires in COVID-19. Measured with immunoSEQ multiplex PCR; TCRdb has only the in-frame clones, and not every one. The sample has about 160,000 clones, 85% to 95% seen once; the top ten hold 3.5% to 5%. The sequenced material came from peripheral blood. These receptor sequences come from a woman between 50 and 59 years old with acute or convalescent COVID-19.

The chain uses TRBV11-2 and TRBJ1-1; D is perhaps TRBD1 (5 bases). The germline V gene encodes CDR1 SGHAT and CDR2 FQNNGV. Trimming pared 1 base from V and 6 bases from J, leaving 12 bases between. This CDR3 spans 14 amino acids. CDR3 loop: CASSLVQGYAEAFF. The CDR3 nucleotides are TGTGCCAGCAGCTTAGTCCAGGGTTACGCTGAAGCTTTCTTT.

The chain has TRBV19 and TRBJ2-1, with 8 bases matching TRBD2. This CDR3 spans 15 amino acids. With V trimmed by 10 bases and J by 1 base, 9 bases remained unmatched. Per the germline V gene, CDR1 is LNHDA and CDR2 is SQIVND (reference sequence). The CDR3 sequence is CATSIAGNSYNEQFF. The CDR3, as DNA: TGTGCCACCTCTATAGCGGGAAATTCCTACAATGAGCAGTTCTTC.

The rearrangement joins TRBV7-3 to TRBJ2-2, with D possibly being TRBD2 (5 bases). This CDR3 has 15 residues. Germline V gene sequence: CDR1 SGHTA, CDR2 FQGTGA. The V gene lost 1 base and the J gene lost 3 bases, with 9 bases spanning the gap. Written as DNA, the CDR3 is TGTGCCAGCAGCTTAAACGGGATCTACACCGGGGAGCTGTTTTTT. It translates to CASSLNGIYTGELFF.

V and J are TRBV2 and TRBJ1-2; 7 bases fit TRBD1. The germline V gene encodes CDR1 SNHLY and CDR2 FYNNEI. V lost 9 bases to trimming and J lost 7 bases; unmatched junction nucleotides: 8. The CDR3 consists of 12 residues. This CDR3 is CARMDRSTGYTF. CDR3 DNA: TGTGCCAGAATGGACAGGTCGACTGGCTACACCTTC.

The V and J genes are TRBV27 and TRBJ2-1, with TRBD2 as a possible D gene (6 bases). This CDR3 spans 15 amino acids. Germline-derived CDR1 and CDR2 are MNHEY and SMNVEV (reference sequence). Trimming removed 5 bases from V and 9 bases from J, with 20 bases in between. The CDR3 loop is CASSEGGAPSREQFF. DNA of the CDR3: TGTGCCAGCAGTGAAGGAGGGGCCCCTTCCCGTGAGCAGTTCTTC.

This chain links TRBV27 with TRBJ2-5; possibly TRBD2 for D (5 bases). Germline V gives CDR1 MNHEY, CDR2 SMNVEV (reference sequence). This CDR3 has 13 residues. The germline V and J ends were trimmed by 3 bases and 7 bases, with 12 bases remaining between them. Here the CDR3 DNA reads TGTGCCAGCAGTTTCATCGGGGAAGGGACCCAGTACTTC. This gives the protein CASSFIGEGTQYF.

The V and J genes are TRBV18 and TRBJ2-2, with a possible D match to TRBD2 (6 bases). This CDR3 has 17 residues. The V end was cut by 2 bases, the J end by 6 bases, with 19 bases between. CDR1 and CDR2 from the germline V gene are KGHSH and LQKENI. CDR3 region: CASSPSRWTTAPGELFF. The CDR3 coding sequence is TGTGCCAGCTCACCAAGTAGATGGACTACGGCCCCCGGGGAGCTGTTTTTT.

The count of this clone is one. The genes are TRBV4-2 and TRBJ1-6, with TRBD1 matching 8 bases. Trimming took 4 bases from V and 8 from J; bases not matched to a gene: 10. Germline V gene lookup returns CDR1 LGHNA and CDR2 YNFKEQ. This CDR3 has 16 residues. CDR3 DNA sequence: TGTGCCAGCAGCCCCCGTCAGGGACAGGTCGATTCACCCCTCCACTTT. As protein: CASSPRQGQVDSPLHF.

The chain is built from TRBV7-9 and TRBJ1-4; TRBD1 matches 9 bases. CDR3 length equals 15 residues. CDR1 and CDR2 (germline): SEHNR, FQNEAQ (reference sequence). V lost 10 bases to trimming and J lost 2 bases; unmatched junction nucleotides: 8. The CDR3 DNA reads as TGTGCCATTGACAGGGGGGTAGCGACTAATGAAAAACTGTTTTTT. It yields the protein CAIDRGVATNEKLFF.

The chain links TRBV19 to TRBJ1-4; unclear D gene. This CDR3 comprises 15 residues. The germline V and J ends were trimmed by 5 bases and 0 bases, with 10 bases remaining between them. CDR1 and CDR2 (germline): LNHDA, SQIVND (reference sequence). CDR3 DNA: TGTGCCAGTAGTCAGGAACAGACAACTAATGAAAAACTGTTTTTT. Translation gives CASSQEQTTNEKLFF.

CDR3 loop: CASSISDGYTF. CDR3 bases: TGTGCCAGTAGTATATCCGATGGCTACACCTTC. This sequence joins TRBV19 and TRBJ1-2; the D is unclear. V lost 2 bases to trimming and J lost 6 bases, with 4 bases between them. From germline, CDR1 is LNHDA and CDR2 SQIVND (reference sequence). The CDR3 runs 11 residues.

The CDR3 protein is CAWSVELGRAKGDTQYF. For the CDR3, the DNA is TGTGCCTGGAGTGTAGAGCTGGGGAGGGCGAAAGGAGATACGCAGTATTTT. The chain couples TRBV30 to TRBJ2-3; 7 bases are shared with TRBD2. Germline V gives CDR1 GTSNPN, CDR2 SVGIG (reference sequence). V trimming: 0 bases; J trimming: 5 bases; junction bases outside the gene matches: 14. The CDR3 loop spans 17 amino acids.

The rearrangement uses TRBV2 and TRBJ2-5; 9 bases map to TRBD2. CDR3 length: 14 amino acids. Trimming cost V 6 bases and J 8 bases; bases outside gene matches: 10. From germline, CDR1 is SNHLY and CDR2 FYNNEI. CDR3: CASSRNVAGVTQYF. As DNA, the CDR3 is TGTGCCAGCAGCCGAAATGTAGCGGGAGTTACCCAGTACTTC.

V is TRBV7-9 and J is TRBJ2-7; 9 bases map to TRBD1. This CDR3 has 16 amino acids. The germline V gene encodes CDR1 SEHNR and CDR2 FQNEAQ (reference sequence). V dropped 5 bases and J dropped 0; count of bases not matched to a gene: 8. In DNA, the CDR3 is TGTGCCAGCAGCCCACGACAGGGGGGAAGCTCCTACGAGCAGTACTTC. Translated: CASSPRQGGSSYEQYF.

V usage is TRBV4-3 and J usage is TRBJ2-7; maybe TRBD1 (6 bases). This CDR3 has 17 residues. The germline CDR1 and CDR2 sequences are LGHNA and YSLEER. The V end was cut by 0 bases, the J end by 1 base, with 16 bases between. The CDR3 nucleotides are TGCGCCAGCAGCCAAGATTACCGTAGTCAGGGGTCCTACGAGCAGTACTTC. Residues: CASSQDYRSQGSYEQYF.

The genes are TRBV7-2 and TRBJ1-3, with D possibly being TRBD1 (5 bases). CDR1 SGHTA and CDR2 FQGNSA come from the germline V gene. Trimming cost V 2 bases and J 2 bases, with 7 bases left between them. This CDR3 contains 14 residues. The CDR3: CASSLSRAGNTIYF. CDR3 DNA sequence: TGTGCCAGCAGCTTATCCAGGGCTGGAAACACCATATATTTT. The full variable domain, its missing parts supplied by reference TRBV7-2 and TRBJ1-3, is GAGVSQSPSNKVTEKGKDVELRCDPISGHTALYWYRQSLGQGLEFLIYFQGNSAPDKSGLPSDRFSAERTGGSVSTLTIQRTQQEDSAVYLCASSLSRAGNTIYFGEGSWLTVV.

The V gene is TRBV11-3, the J gene TRBJ2-1; 8 nucleotides agree with TRBD2. V lost 4 bases and J lost 8; bases outside the gene matches: 13. Per the germline V gene, CDR1 is SGHNT and CDR2 is YENEEA. The CDR3 covers 16 residues. The chain's CDR3 is CASSSFGSGSGYEQFF. In nucleotides, the CDR3 is TGTGCCAGCAGCTCCTTCGGGAGCGGGAGTGGCTATGAGCAGTTCTTC. Drawing the rest from reference TRBV11-3 and TRBJ2-1, the complete variable domain is EAGVVQSPRYKIIEKKQPVAFWCNPISGHNTLYWYLQNLGQGPELLIRYENEEAVDDSQLPKDRFSAERLKGVDSTLKIQPAELGDSAVYLCASSSFGSGSGYEQFFGPGTRLTVL.

The rearrangement links TRBV10-2 to TRBJ2-3; unclear D gene. Germline loops: CDR1 WSHSY, CDR2 SAAADI. This CDR3 comprises 15 residues. V was shortened by 3 bases and J by 4 bases, with 14 bases between the two germline ends. DNA of the CDR3: TGCGCCAGCAGTGAAAGCTTGCGAGGAGCAGATACGCAGTATTTT. This translates into CASSESLRGADTQYF.

This clone was seen a single time. This chain uses TRBV6-1 with TRBJ1-1, with D unclear. Trimming shortened V by 2 bases and J by 1 base, and 8 bases separated the two germline ends. The CDR3 runs to 14 residues. The germline V gene has CDR1 MNHNS and CDR2 SASEGT. CDR3 protein: CASSEHAGNTEAFF. CDR3 sequence (DNA): TGTGCCAGCAGTGAACATGCAGGGAACACTGAAGCTTTCTTT.

J is TRBJ1-3 and V is TRBV3-1 (or the pseudogene TRBV3-2); possible D gene TRBD1, 5 bases. Between the trimmed V and J ends, which lost 4 bases and 4 bases, there was a span of 8 bases. CDR1 is LGHDT and CDR2 is YNNKEL in the germline V gene (reference sequence). This CDR3 has 13 amino acids. CDR3 nucleotides: TGTGCCAGCAGCCTGGGGGGAGGAAACACCATATATTTT. Encoded protein: CASSLGGGNTIYF.

The chain links TRBV3-1 (or the pseudogene TRBV3-2) to TRBJ1-4; D not resolved. The CDR3 sequence is 14 residues long. Germline V gene lookup returns CDR1 LGHDT and CDR2 YNNKEL (reference sequence). Trimming stripped 4 bases from V and 0 bases from J, with 6 bases between. This CDR3 reads CASSPLATNEKLFF. CDR3 nucleotide sequence: TGTGCCAGCAGCCCACTTGCAACTAATGAAAAACTGTTTTTT.